This T cell receptor beta chain was sequenced during a study of CD8 T cells in ankylosing spondylitis. Study-level points and caveats: Disease-linked clones had a CD8+ phenotype and relatively low frequency in peripheral blood. Reports say disease-linked clones showed up significantly more in matched ankylosing spondylitis synovial fluid. Roughly 8 highly homologous variants formed a TCR beta motif that appeared characteristic of ankylosing spondylitis blood.

This clonotype was seen only a few times. Its antigen is as yet unknown. The CDR3 length is 17 residues. Germline V gives CDR1 SGHRS, CDR2 YFSETQ. Trimming took 2 bases from V and 2 from J; bases not matched to a gene: 7. TCRdb redid the calling of the 5' RACE reads with MiXCR, one entry per CDR3 protein. The data show some 330,000 distinct CDR3 sequences, approximately 8% seen once. The chain is built from TRBV5-1 and TRBJ2-2, with 9 bases matching TRBD1. This clonotype was sampled from a male donor with ankylosing spondylitis. The sequenced sample consisted of blood, either unsorted or a sorted T cell fraction (not recorded which). In DNA, the CDR3 is TGCGCCAGCAGCTTCACCGGGACAGGGAAAAACACCGGGGAGCTGTTTTTT. Translating it yields CASSFTGTGKNTGELFF.